These 17 T cell receptor beta chains were sequenced from one sample in a study of tumor-infiltrating lymphocytes in localized non-small cell lung cancer (dated by TCRdb to the early 2020s). Library creation used the immunoSEQ multiplex PCR assay. TCRdb mirrors the immuneACCESS table, restricted to in-frame sequences. Some clones are absent from its copies; in checked studies, under half trace to an unresolved V gene, and the reason for the others is unknown. Recorded for this sample are around 16,000 clones; about three quarters of them occurred a single time. Of the sample, 4.9% is held by the ten largest clones. The sample was lung tumor tissue. Source of these receptors: a human donor with non-small cell lung cancer.

J is TRBJ1-2 and V is TRBV5-1; D gene ambiguous. From germline, CDR1 is SGHRS and CDR2 YFSETQ. Between the trimmed V and J ends, which lost 0 bases and 6 bases, there was a span of 9 bases. The CDR3 is 13 amino acids. CDR3 bases: TGCGCCAGCAGCTTGGGAGGTCGGAATGGCTACACCTTC. Translated, it gives CASSLGGRNGYTF.

The V call is TRBV7-8, the J call TRBJ1-2; D possibly corresponds to TRBD1 (5 bases). There are 12 residues in the CDR3. The ends were cut back, 6 bases at V and 5 bases at J, with 10 bases in the middle. Germline CDR1 and CDR2: SGHVS and FQNEAQ. The DNA of the CDR3 is TGTGCCAGCAGTCGGGGCGCTTATGGCTACACCTTC. This encodes CASSRGAYGYTF.

The gene calls are TRBV6-1 and TRBJ2-5, with 14 bases identical to TRBD2. J was trimmed by 5 bases and V by 11 bases; bases with no gene match: 4. Per germline, CDR1 MNHNS and CDR2 SASEGT. The CDR3 is made up of 13 amino acids. The CDR3 DNA reads TGTGCCGCAAGGACTAGCGGGGGGGAGACCCAGTACTTC. Its translation: CAARTSGGETQYF.

V gene TRBV6-1 combines with J gene TRBJ1-2; 8 bases are shared with TRBD1. V shed 1 base, J shed 1 base, and the junction held 8 bases outside the gene matches. Germline assignment: CDR1 MNHNS and CDR2 SASEGT. This CDR3 has 17 amino acids. CDR3 sequence reads: CASSEDGRGRNNYGYTF. In DNA form, the CDR3 reads TGTGCCAGCAGTGAAGACGGCAGGGGGCGAAATAACTATGGCTACACCTTC.

The chain couples TRBV19 to TRBJ2-7; unclear D gene. CDR1 and CDR2 from the germline V gene are LNHDA and SQIVND (reference sequence). The CDR3 is 13 residues long. V shed 2 bases and J shed 1 base, with 6 bases lying between them. This CDR3 is CASSIQRSYEQYF. CDR3 in DNA: TGTGCCAGTAGTATACAGCGATCCTACGAGCAGTACTTC.

CDR3 sequence reads: CASSSPVADGYTF. DNA for the CDR3: TGTGCCAGCAGCTCCCCGGTGGCGGATGGCTACACCTTC. V usage is TRBV7-8 and J usage is TRBJ1-2; D is undetermined. Germline CDR1 is SGHVS and CDR2 is FQNEAQ. Trimming pared 4 bases from V and 6 bases from J, leaving 12 bases between. The CDR3 is 13 amino acids.

The rearrangement joins TRBV10-3 to TRBJ2-1, with 9 nucleotides matching TRBD2. The trim removed 0 bases at V and 5 bases at J, leaving 8 bases unmatched. The CDR3 is 17 amino acids. Germline V gene sequence: CDR1 ENHRY, CDR2 SYGVKD. The CDR3 nucleotides read TGTGCCATCAGTGAGTCGAAGGCTAGCGGGGATCACAATGAGCAGTTCTTC. It yields the protein CAISESKASGDHNEQFF.

V gene TRBV6-1 combines with J gene TRBJ2-3; 12 bases map to TRBD2. CDR3 size: 16 residues. With V trimmed by 4 bases and J by 1 base, 3 bases remained unmatched. Germline V lookup: CDR1 MNHNS, CDR2 SASEGT. The CDR3 spells CASSGLAGAGTDTQYF. The CDR3 region has the DNA TGTGCCAGCAGTGGACTAGCGGGGGCCGGCACAGATACGCAGTATTTT.

The rearrangement links TRBV5-6 to TRBJ2-1; D is perhaps TRBD1 (6 bases). The ends were cut back, 1 base at V and 15 bases at J, with 14 bases in the middle. The V gene's germline CDR1 is SGHDT and CDR2 YYEEEE. This CDR3 has 12 amino acids. The CDR3 DNA follows: TGTGCCAGCAGCTTGTCTGCACAGGGTCTGTTCTTC. It encodes CASSLSAQGLFF.

The chain has TRBV7-8 and TRBJ2-1; a possible D gene is TRBD2 (6 bases). CDR1 is SGHVS and CDR2 is FQNEAQ in the germline V gene. V lost 1 base and J lost 3, with 10 bases in between. CDR3 size: 15 residues. The CDR3 here is CASSLVAALYNEQFF. The CDR3 nucleotides are TGTGCCAGCAGCTTAGTAGCGGCGCTCTACAATGAGCAGTTCTTC.

This chain links TRBV29-1 with TRBJ1-3; D gene uncertain. Germline CDR1 SQVTM, CDR2 ANQGSEA. The germline V and J ends were trimmed by 2 bases and 0 bases, with 8 bases remaining between them. The CDR3 sequence is 14 residues long. CDR3 DNA sequence: TGCAGCGTTGAATACGGATTCTCTGGAAACACCATATATTTT. It is translated as CSVEYGFSGNTIYF.

The chain recombines TRBV6-4 with TRBJ2-6; D unresolved. The CDR3 spans 14 residues. CDR1 and CDR2 from the germline V gene are MRHNA and SNTAGT. Trimming shortened V by 6 bases and J by 3 bases, and 9 bases separated the two germline ends. CDR3 sequence reads: CASSAQIGANVLTF. In nucleotides, the CDR3 is TGTGCCAGCAGCGCACAGATTGGGGCCAACGTCCTGACTTTC.

V usage is TRBV28 and J usage is TRBJ1-5; no clear D. CDR3 size: 14 residues. Germline CDR1 reads MDHEN; CDR2 reads SYDVKM. Trimming took 5 bases from V and 8 from J, leaving 16 bases between them. The DNA of the CDR3 is TGTGCCAGCAGTAGTTGGGCCTCCGGGAAGCCCCAGCATTTT. Translation: CASSSWASGKPQHF.

J is TRBJ2-5 and V is TRBV25-1, with 10 bases fitting TRBD1. Germline V gene data show CDR1 as MGHDK and CDR2 as SYGVNS. The CDR3 contains 14 residues. Trimming at V came to 6 bases and at J to 5 bases, leaving 6 bases not matched to a gene. CDR3 sequence: CASSRQGAGETQYF. In nucleotides, the CDR3 is TGTGCCAGCAGCCGACAGGGGGCGGGGGAGACCCAGTACTTC.

This chain connects TRBV28 to TRBJ1-5; maybe TRBD1 (6 bases). The CDR3 spans 18 residues. V lost 2 bases to trimming and J lost 0 bases, with 17 bases between them. Looked up from germline, CDR1 is MDHEN and CDR2 is SYDVKM. The CDR3 reads CASSLNRAWGYSNQPQHF. In DNA form, the CDR3 reads TGTGCCAGCAGTTTAAACAGGGCCTGGGGGTATAGCAATCAGCCCCAGCATTTT.

This chain joins TRBV9 and TRBJ2-1; 14 nucleotides agree with TRBD2. The V and J ends lost 3 bases and 6 bases, in that order; junction bases with no gene match: 2. This CDR3 is 15 amino acids long. The V gene's germline CDR1 is SGDLS and CDR2 YYNGEE. In nucleotides, the CDR3 is TGTGCCAGCAGCGCTGGGACTAGCGGGGGCAATGAGCAGTTCTTC. Amino acids: CASSAGTSGGNEQFF. The full variable domain, rest sourced from reference TRBV9 and TRBJ2-1, is DSGVTQTPKHLITATGQRVTLRCSPRSGDLSVYWYQQSLDQGLQFLIQYYNGEERAKGNILERFSAQQFPDLHSELNLSSLELGDSALYFCASSAGTSGGNEQFFGPGTRLTVL.

This chain joins TRBV28 and TRBJ2-7; D perhaps matches TRBD1 (6 bases). V lost 3 bases to trimming and J lost 8 bases, with 14 bases between them. The length of the CDR3 is 13 residues. Germline lookup yields CDR1 MDHEN and CDR2 SYDVKM. CDR3 sequence (DNA): TGTGCCAGCAGTTTGGGGACACTCCCTCAGCAGTACTTC. Translated: CASSLGTLPQQYF.